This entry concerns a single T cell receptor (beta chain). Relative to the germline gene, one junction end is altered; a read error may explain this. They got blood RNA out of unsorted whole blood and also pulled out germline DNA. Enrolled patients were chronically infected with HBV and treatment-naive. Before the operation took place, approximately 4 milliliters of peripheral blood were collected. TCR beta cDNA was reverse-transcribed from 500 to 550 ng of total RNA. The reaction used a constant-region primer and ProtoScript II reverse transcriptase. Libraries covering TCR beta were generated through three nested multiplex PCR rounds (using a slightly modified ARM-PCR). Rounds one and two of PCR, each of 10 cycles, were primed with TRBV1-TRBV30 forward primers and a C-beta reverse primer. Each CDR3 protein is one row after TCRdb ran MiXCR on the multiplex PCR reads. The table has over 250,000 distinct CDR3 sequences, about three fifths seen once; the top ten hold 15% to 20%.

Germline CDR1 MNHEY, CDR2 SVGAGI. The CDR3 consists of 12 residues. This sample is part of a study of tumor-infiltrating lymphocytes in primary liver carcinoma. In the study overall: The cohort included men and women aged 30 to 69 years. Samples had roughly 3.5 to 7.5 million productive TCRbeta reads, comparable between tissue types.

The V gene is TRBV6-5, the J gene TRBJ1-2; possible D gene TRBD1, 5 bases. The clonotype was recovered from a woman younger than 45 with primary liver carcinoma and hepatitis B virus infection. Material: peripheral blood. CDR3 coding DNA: TGTGCCAGCAGTTACAGGGGAGATGGTTACACCTTC. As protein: CASSYRGDGYTF.